This record concerns one T cell receptor beta chain sequence. Its specificity is unknown. This entry is derived from a study of T-cell memory formation after mild COVID-19. Looking at the study overall: Largely donor-specific sequence clusters came from two donors.

Constant-segment primers and 5'RACE yielded cDNA libraries for TCR alpha and TCR beta, each carrying sample barcodes and UMIs. MiXCR was run by TCRdb on the 5' RACE reads, yielding one entry per CDR3 protein. The sample records 300,000 to 350,000 distinct CDR3 sequences, roughly 13% being singletons. General study findings and limits: From day 15 to 85, contracting clones were balanced between CD4 and CD8, whereas later expanders leaned toward CD4+.

The CDR3 runs to 11 residues. Germline V gives CDR1 SGHDT, CDR2 YYEEEE. V lost 3 bases and J lost 9, with 9 bases in between. This sequence originates from a man aged 18 to 30 who had mild COVID-19 (a few samples of this study predate the infection). Cell type and time point are not known. The rearrangement joins TRBV5-6 to TRBJ1-2, with a possible D match to TRBD1 (5 bases). The sequencing sample was made of PBMCs or a T cell subset sorted from them (not recorded which). The CDR3 here is CASSSEGSYTF. The CDR3 nucleotides read TGTGCCAGCAGCTCCGAGGGGAGCTACACCTTC.